This T cell receptor beta chain was recovered during a study of T cell changes during pregnancy in multiple sclerosis. V lost 2 bases to trimming and J lost 2 bases, with 10 bases between them. The CDR3 spans 13 residues. Germline V lookup: CDR1 GTSNPN, CDR2 SVGIG (reference sequence). Profiled with immunoSEQ multiplex PCR; TCRdb holds only in-frame clones, not every one. The table has 70,000 to 90,000 clones, approximately 92% seen once. Here the sequenced sample was peripheral blood, taken in the second trimester of pregnancy. The chain uses TRBV30 and TRBJ2-7; a weak D match, TRBD1 (6 bases). This receptor was taken from a female donor in good health, enrolled as a control in a pregnancy study. CDR3 residues: CAWSTGHTYEQYF. The CDR3 bases are TGTGCCTGGAGTACGGGACATACCTACGAGCAGTACTTC.